The entry below describes one T cell receptor beta chain. Its antigen is as yet unknown. This record belongs to a study of CD8 T cells in ankylosing spondylitis. The study, taken as a whole, reports: Eight or nine highly homologous variants formed a TCR beta motif that appeared characteristic of ankylosing spondylitis blood. Clones that were linked to disease were CD8+ and were relatively rare in peripheral blood. Clones tied to disease were said to be significantly enriched in matched ankylosing spondylitis synovial fluid.

The germline gives CDR1 SQVTM, CDR2 ANQGSEA. V was trimmed by 7 bases and J by 4 bases, leaving 14 bases between them. This CDR3 has 12 amino acids. Each CDR3 protein is one row after TCRdb ran MiXCR on the 5' RACE reads. The sample has around 450,000 distinct CDR3 sequences, roughly 26% seen once. Sequenced input: blood, either unsorted or a sorted T cell fraction (not recorded which). The receptor was derived from a male donor with ankylosing spondylitis. V usage is TRBV29-1 and J usage is TRBJ2-7; perhaps D is TRBD1 or TRBD2 (6 bases each). The CDR3 coding sequence is TGCAGCGGGGGGCGGGAAGGATACGAGCAGTACTTC. Its translation: CSGGREGYEQYF.